These 9 T cell receptor beta chains were sequenced from one sample in a study of post-analysis software for immune sequencing data. Study conclusions and caveats: Patients showed TRBV5-6, TRBV5-1 and TRBV20-1 among roughly five TRBV segments more frequent than in controls.

No antigen has been identified for these receptors. Built from TCR beta cDNA, the libraries had unique molecular identifiers in them. TCRdb analysed the PCR reads with MiXCR anew, one entry per CDR3 protein. The repertoire holds 380,000 or so distinct CDR3 sequences, less than 35% seen once, with 13% in the top ten. Material for sequencing was blood. The receptor set was obtained from a girl under 18 with multiple sclerosis.

In DNA form, the CDR3 reads TGTGCCAGCCAAGGTCGGTTGACAGGGGCCTACAATGAGCAGTTCTTC. It encodes CASQGRLTGAYNEQFF. The chain combines TRBV12-3 or TRBV12-4 with TRBJ2-1, with 8 nucleotides matching TRBD1. This CDR3 spans 16 amino acids. The junction had 11 bases not matched to a gene; V was cut back by 8 bases and J by 2 bases.

This chain joins TRBV29-1 and TRBJ2-3; D call uncertain. This CDR3 contains 12 residues. Germline CDR1 reads SQVTM; CDR2 reads ANQGSEA. Trimming took 4 bases from V and 2 from J, leaving 7 bases between them. CDR3 sequence reads: CSVGIPTDTQYF. Here the CDR3 DNA reads TGCAGCGTTGGGATTCCCACAGATACGCAGTATTTT.

Only a few counts were recorded for this clonotype. The V call is TRBV4-1, the J call TRBJ2-7; TRBD2 is a possible D gene (7 bases). Germline lookup yields CDR1 MGHRA and CDR2 YSYEKL. This CDR3 has 15 residues. Trimming took 4 bases from V and 1 from J, leaving 14 bases between them. The CDR3 nucleotides read TGCGCCAGCAGCCCATGGGAGGGGGGGTCCTACGAGCAGTACTTC. Translation: CASSPWEGGSYEQYF.

The chain couples TRBV4-1 to TRBJ2-1; 9 nucleotides align to TRBD1. This CDR3 is 15 amino acids long. Losses at the gene ends were 3 bases for V and 3 bases for J; bases not matched to a gene: 3. Per the germline V gene, CDR1 is MGHRA and CDR2 is YSYEKL. CDR3 DNA sequence: TGCGCCAGCAGCCAGTTGACAGGGGGCTACAATGAGCAGTTCTTC. It specifies CASSQLTGGYNEQFF.

V gene TRBV29-1 combines with J gene TRBJ1-2; perhaps TRBD1 as D (5 bases). The CDR3 runs 12 residues. The germline V gene has CDR1 SQVTM and CDR2 ANQGSEA. Trimming took 2 bases from V and 7 from J, leaving 11 bases between them. In nucleotides, the CDR3 is TGCAGCGTTGAAACGCCCGGGGGTGGCTACACCTTC. Its protein product is CSVETPGGGYTF.

CDR3 DNA sequence: TGTGCCAGCAGCCAAGATAGGATCGGCTACACCTTC. This codes for CASSQDRIGYTF. The chain combines TRBV3-1 with TRBJ1-2; the D is unclear. Trimming took off 0 bases at V and 8 bases at J, with 7 bases between the two ends. CDR3 length: 12 amino acids. Germline CDR1 and CDR2: LGHDT and YNNKEL (reference sequence). Combining the CDR3 with reference TRBV3-1 and TRBJ1-2 gives the whole variable domain DTAVSQTPKYLVTQMGNDKSIKCEQNLGHDTMYWYKQDSKKFLKIMFSYNNKELIINETVPNRFSPKSPDKAHLNLHINSLELGDSAVYFCASSQDRIGYTFGSGTRLTVV.

This rearrangement joins TRBV7-9 to TRBJ2-1, with D uncertain. Deletions cut 5 bases from V and 0 bases from J, with 11 bases between. The CDR3 length is 15 residues. Germline V CDR1 and CDR2: SEHNR, FQNEAQ (reference sequence). Here the CDR3 DNA reads TGTGCCAGCAGCGCCGACCCCAGCTCCTACAATGAGCAGTTCTTC. It is translated as CASSADPSSYNEQFF.

V gene TRBV15 combines with J gene TRBJ2-2; 9 bases match TRBD2. The germline V gene has CDR1 LNHNV and CDR2 YYDKDF (reference sequence). This CDR3 has 15 residues. Trimming removed 5 bases from V and 3 bases from J; junction bases left unmatched: 4. CDR3 nucleotides: TGTGCCACCAGCCTCCGACTAGCGGACACCGGGGAGCTGTTTTTT. Protein: CATSLRLADTGELFF. The entire variable domain, with the rest obtained from reference TRBV15 and TRBJ2-2, is as follows: DAMVIQNPRYQVTQFGKPVTLSCSQTLNHNVMYWYQQKSSQAPKLLFHYYDKDFNNEADTPDNFQSRRPNTSFCFLDIRSPGLGDTAMYLCATSLRLADTGELFFGEGSRLTVL.

This clonotype was observed a few times. The chain links TRBV7-8 to TRBJ2-5, with 7 bases fitting TRBD1. This CDR3 is 17 amino acids long. Trimming cost V 6 bases and J 1 base; bases outside gene matches: 14. The germline CDR1 and CDR2 sequences are SGHVS and FQNEAQ. The CDR3 nucleotides read TGTGCCAGCAGACGATCAAGGGGGCTGGGTGCCCAAGAGACCCAGTACTTC. Translated, it gives CASRRSRGLGAQETQYF.